The 23 T cell receptor beta chains below were found in one sample sequenced in a study of spatial heterogeneity in lung cancer (dated by TCRdb to the late 2010s). Libraries came from 5' RACE. This sample was sequenced with a NextSeq 500. TCRdb took the public reads, trimmed them with fastp at Q25, ran MiXCR for clone calling and kept in-frame beta chains. Rows are unified per CDR3 protein, each entry keeping the most common DNA and genes. Here the sample has about 36,000 distinct CDR3 sequences; approximately 7.5% occur a single time. Roughly 9.9% of the sample is taken by the ten largest. The intended sense of this specimen's time point label: blood at routine non-recurrence follow-up after resection. The sample consisted of PBMCs, taken at follow-up. All receptors derive from a male donor with early-stage non-small cell lung cancer.

This chain joins TRBV30 and TRBJ2-5; D is possibly TRBD1 (5 bases). Trimming removed 0 bases from V and 5 bases from J, with 13 bases in between. The CDR3 runs to 14 residues. Germline V gives CDR1 GTSNPN, CDR2 SVGIG (reference sequence). The CDR3 sequence: CAWSVGQGSETQYF. Written as DNA, the CDR3 is TGTGCCTGGAGTGTAGGCCAGGGTAGCGAGACCCAGTACTTC.

This clonotype came up many times. The chain is built from TRBV19 and TRBJ2-2; D is unresolved. Germline-derived CDR1 and CDR2 are LNHDA and SQIVND (reference sequence). CDR3 length: 16 amino acids. With 3 bases removed from V and 5 bases from J, the gap between germline ends came to 16 bases. The CDR3 DNA reads TGTGCCAGTAGTATGGCGACTGGGTCCCGGACCGGGGAGCTGTTTTTT. Its translation: CASSMATGSRTGELFF.

In its sample, this clonotype was seen many times. The CDR3 loop reads CASSFGGSNTGELFF. As DNA, the CDR3 is TGTGCCAGCAGCTTTGGTGGCTCAAACACCGGGGAGCTGTTTTTT. The V and J genes are TRBV7-8 and TRBJ2-2; D gene ambiguous. V was cut by 3 bases and J by 2 bases, with 10 bases left in between. CDR1 and CDR2 from the germline V gene are SGHVS and FQNEAQ. The CDR3 length is 15 residues.

This clonotype was observed many times. The rearrangement uses TRBV7-8 and TRBJ2-1, with unresolved D. V gave up 1 base and J gave up 1 base, with 8 bases separating them. The CDR3 spans 15 residues. CDR1 is SGHVS, CDR2 FQNEAQ, per germline. The CDR3 DNA is TGTGCCAGCAGCTTAGGTGGGGTGTCCTACAATGAGCAGTTCTTC. Protein: CASSLGGVSYNEQFF.

In its sample, this clonotype was seen a few times. The J gene is TRBJ1-1, the V gene TRBV29-1; 7 bases line up with TRBD1. The CDR3 loop spans 13 amino acids. Germline CDR1 reads SQVTM; CDR2 reads ANQGSEA. After removal of 3 bases from V and 4 bases from J, the junction contained 5 bases not matched to a gene. The CDR3 bases are TGCAGCGTTGAGGAGGGGGCGGGCACTGAAGCTTTCTTT. This encodes CSVEEGAGTEAFF.

This clonotype has a count of ten or more. The rearrangement links TRBV2 to TRBJ2-7; D is unresolved. Germline lookup yields CDR1 SNHLY and CDR2 FYNNEI. V lost 3 bases and J 3 bases, leaving 12 bases between the germline ends. The CDR3 loop spans 14 amino acids. The CDR3 loop reads CASSDRTLGYEQYF. The CDR3 DNA reads TGTGCCAGCAGTGACCGGACGTTAGGCTACGAGCAGTACTTC.

The sample holds many counts of this clonotype. The rearrangement joins TRBV5-1 to TRBJ2-1; possibly TRBD1 or TRBD2 for D (6 bases each). This CDR3 comprises 15 residues. Trimming cost V 1 base and J 6 bases, with 14 bases left between them. Germline V gene sequence: CDR1 SGHRS, CDR2 YFSETQ. CDR3 loop: CASSLNGGSFNEQFF. In DNA form, the CDR3 reads TGCGCCAGCAGCTTGAACGGGGGCTCGTTCAATGAGCAGTTCTTC. The full variable domain, completed using reference TRBV5-1 and TRBJ2-1, is KAGVTQTPRYLIKTRGQQVTLSCSPISGHRSVSWYQQTPGQGLQFLFEYFSETQRNKGNFPGRFSGRQFSNSRSEMNVSTLELGDSALYLCASSLNGGSFNEQFFGPGTRLTVL.

This clonotype was seen many times. The rearrangement links TRBV11-1 to TRBJ2-1; weak D call: TRBD1 (5 bases). Germline lookup yields CDR1 SGHAT and CDR2 FQDESV (reference sequence). Deletions cut 1 base from V and 8 bases from J, with 18 bases between. This CDR3 is built from 16 residues. CDR3 DNA: TGTGCCAGCAGCTTAGATGGGCAGGGTCCCTCGGATGAGCAGTTCTTC. Its protein product is CASSLDGQGPSDEQFF.

In this sample, this clonotype turned up many times. The chain recombines TRBV6-5 with TRBJ1-2; a weak D match, TRBD1 (6 bases). V dropped 6 bases and J dropped 2 bases, with 10 bases sitting between them. CDR3 length equals 13 residues. Germline CDR1 is MNHEY and CDR2 is SVGAGI. The CDR3 spells CASRVDRNYGYTF. The DNA for the CDR3 is TGTGCCAGCAGGGTCGACAGGAACTATGGCTACACCTTC.

As concerns this clonotype: Possible read error: a much larger clone is one base away. The V call is TRBV2, the J call TRBJ2-7; D not certain. CDR1 SNHLY and CDR2 FYNNEI come from the germline V gene. The CDR3 contains 12 residues. The CDR3 DNA reads TGTGCCAGCACGGGCGAAGGCTACGAGCAGAACTTC. Translated, it gives CASTGEGYEQNF.

This clonotype showed up just a few times. V gene TRBV7-2 combines with J gene TRBJ2-2, with D possibly matching TRBD1 (7 bases). Germline CDR1 and CDR2: SGHTA and FQGNSA. V lost 4 bases to trimming and J lost 0 bases, with 18 bases between them. There are 18 residues in the CDR3. The CDR3 DNA sequence: TGTGCCAGCAGCTCTAGCAGGGGGGTTGCCGCGAACACCGGGGAGCTGTTTTTT. Protein: CASSSSRGVAANTGELFF.

This clonotype occurred many times. The rearrangement joins TRBV6-5 to TRBJ2-1; the match to TRBD2 covers 10 bases. Germline V lookup: CDR1 MNHEY, CDR2 SVGAGI. V lost 8 bases to trimming and J lost 3 bases; unmatched junction nucleotides: 4. The CDR3 runs 14 residues. This CDR3 is CASGSGGDYNEQFF. DNA for the CDR3: TGTGCCAGCGGAAGCGGGGGGGACTACAATGAGCAGTTCTTC.

This clonotype occurred many times. The J gene is TRBJ2-2, the V gene TRBV27; 7 bases line up with TRBD1. Losses at the gene ends were 3 bases for V and 4 bases for J; bases not matched to a gene: 5. The CDR3 runs 15 residues. Germline CDR1 is MNHEY and CDR2 is SMNVEV (reference sequence). DNA of the CDR3: TGTGCCAGCAGTTTCCAGGGGGTAGGCACCGGGGAGCTGTTTTTT. Protein sequence: CASSFQGVGTGELFF.

This clonotype came up many times. The genes are TRBV19 and TRBJ2-3, with 8 bases matching TRBD2. The CDR3 is 15 residues long. Germline V gives CDR1 LNHDA, CDR2 SQIVND (reference sequence). V dropped 3 bases and J dropped 4; count of bases not matched to a gene: 6. The CDR3 region is CASSISAGGADTQYF. The DNA of the CDR3 is TGTGCCAGTAGTATTTCGGCGGGGGGCGCAGATACGCAGTATTTT.

This clonotype has at least ten counts. This chain links TRBV5-4 with TRBJ2-5, with TRBD2 matching 8 bases. J was trimmed by 5 bases and V by 2 bases; bases with no gene match: 5. CDR1 is SGHNT, CDR2 YYREEE, per germline (reference sequence). The CDR3 consists of 14 residues. CDR3 sequence reads: CASSFGGAEETQYF. In nucleotides, the CDR3 is TGTGCCAGCAGCTTCGGGGGGGCCGAGGAGACCCAGTACTTC.

The sample holds many counts of this clonotype. CDR3 amino acids: CSAVTGGTDTQYF. The DNA of the CDR3 is TGCAGTGCTGTGACAGGGGGCACAGATACGCAGTATTTT. The V call is TRBV20-1, the J call TRBJ2-3; 8 bases match TRBD1. This CDR3 spans 13 amino acids. J lost 1 base, V lost 5 bases, and 2 bases had no gene match. Germline V lookup: CDR1 DFQATT, CDR2 SNEGSKA (reference sequence).

This chain links TRBV7-6 with TRBJ2-3; D is unresolved. Germline V gives CDR1 SGHVS, CDR2 FNYEAQ. The germline V and J ends were trimmed by 1 base and 6 bases, with 11 bases remaining between them. CDR3 length: 14 amino acids. The CDR3 spells CASSLGFSPDTQYF. CDR3 nucleotides: TGTGCCAGCAGCTTAGGGTTTAGCCCTGATACGCAGTATTTT. Drawing the rest from reference TRBV7-6 and TRBJ2-3, the complete variable domain is GAGVSQSPRYKVTKRGQDVALRCDPISGHVSLYWYRQALGQGPEFLTYFNYEAQQDKSGLPNDRFSAERPEGSISTLTIQRTEQRDSAMYRCASSLGFSPDTQYFGPGTRLTVL.

This clonotype was seen ten or more times. The junction and the germline gene differ at one end; a read error may be behind it. The chain couples TRBV10-3 to TRBJ2-5, with D possibly being TRBD1 (5 bases). This CDR3 has 15 amino acids. Germline V gene lookup returns CDR1 ENHRY and CDR2 SYGVKD. The CDR3 nucleotides read TGTGCCATCGGTGACCTAAGGGGCCTAAAAGAGACCCAGTACTTC. Translated, it gives CAIGDLRGLKETQYF.

This clonotype was observed at least ten times. This chain connects TRBV2 to TRBJ2-7; D uncertain. This CDR3 region has 14 residues. Germline V gene sequence: CDR1 SNHLY, CDR2 FYNNEI. Trimming removed 2 bases from V and 3 bases from J, with 11 bases in between. The CDR3 reads CASSELGQYYEQYF. CDR3 nucleotide sequence: TGTGCCAGCAGTGAATTAGGGCAATACTACGAGCAGTACTTC.

This clonotype was seen at least ten times. The chain is built from TRBV27 and TRBJ1-1, with D tentatively TRBD1 (5 bases). Germline CDR1 and CDR2: MNHEY and SMNVEV (reference sequence). V dropped 1 base and J dropped 6 bases, with 9 bases sitting between them. The CDR3 consists of 13 residues. Here the CDR3 DNA reads TGTGCCAGCAGTTTATTCCCGACAGCTGAAGCTTTCTTT. It codes for CASSLFPTAEAFF.

The chain is built from TRBV3-1 and TRBJ2-7, with a weak D call TRBD1 (6 bases). Between the trimmed V and J ends, which lost 1 base and 6 bases, there was a span of 19 bases. The CDR3 covers 16 residues. Germline V CDR1 and CDR2: LGHDT, YNNKEL (reference sequence). The chain's CDR3 is CASSQGFSGTRFEQYF. The CDR3 DNA is TGTGCCAGCAGCCAAGGATTCTCCGGGACAAGGTTCGAGCAGTACTTC.

This clonotype was recorded many times. The CDR3 DNA is TGCGCCAGCAGCTTGGGACAGGGTGGAGAGACCCAGTACTTC. It is translated as CASSLGQGGETQYF. V usage is TRBV5-1 and J usage is TRBJ2-5, with 7 bases lining up with TRBD1. CDR1 and CDR2 (germline): SGHRS, YFSETQ. V was clipped by 0 bases and J by 4 bases; unmatched bases: 3. This CDR3 region has 14 residues.

The chain combines TRBV12-3 or TRBV12-4 with TRBJ2-2; D is perhaps TRBD1 or TRBD2 (5 bases each). This CDR3 region has 14 residues. The germline V and J ends were trimmed by 2 bases and 3 bases, with 7 bases remaining between them. CDR3 coding DNA: TGTGCCAGCAGTTTAAGAGGGGACACCGGGGAGCTGTTTTTT. Protein sequence: CASSLRGDTGELFF.